The rows below give T cell receptor beta chains drawn from one sample of a study of OX40 agonist ivuxolimab in advanced cancers. Assay: immunoSEQ multiplex PCR; the TCRdb copy retains only in-frame clones and omits some. The sample lists around 14,000 clones; over 65% were seen once. The specimen was CD4+ or CD8+ T cells sorted from blood, collected in a trial of the OX40 agonist ivuxolimab. The receptors here all came from an adult with an advanced solid tumor such as melanoma, head and neck, liver or kidney cancer. Both conserved end residues are part of each CDR3. A D gene is named only where the DNA matches it firmly. Size is stated for part of the rows, as once, few or many counts, or as a class when the clone is expanded.

CDR3nt | CDR3aa | abundance | j_gene | len | d_gene | v_gene
TGCGCCAGCAGACAGGGGGCCCACGAGCAGTACTTC | CASRQGAHEQYF | . | TRBJ2-7 | 12 | TRBD1 | TRBV10-2
TGCGCCAGCAGCTTGGGGGCTAGCGCCGACAATGAGCAGTTCTTC | CASSLGASADNEQFF | . | TRBJ2-1 | 15 | . | TRBV5-1
TGTGCCAGCAGTGAAACCGGGACATTCCCCCCAGATACGCAGTATTTT | CASSETGTFPPDTQYF | . | TRBJ2-3 | 16 | . | TRBV2
TGTGCCACCAGCAGAGATCCCCCCGGACAGGGGATCATAGCTTTCTTT | CATSRDPPGQGIIAFF | . | TRBJ1-1 | 16 | TRBD1 | TRBV15
TGCGCCAGCAGTCAAACAGGCTCCTACGAGCAGTACTTC | CASSQTGSYEQYF | . | TRBJ2-7 | 13 | . | TRBV4-1
TGTGCCACCAGCAGCCGAGGGGTTAGCACAGATACGCAGTATTTT | CATSSRGVSTDTQYF | . | TRBJ2-3 | 15 | . | TRBV15
TGTGCCACAAGACAGGTGGATCTAGCCAAAAACATTCAGTACTTC | CATRQVDLAKNIQYF | . | TRBJ2-4 | 15 | . | TRBV19
TGCGCCAGCAGCGGAACCGGACAGGAAAACACAGATACGCAGTATTTT | CASSGTGQENTDTQYF | . | TRBJ2-3 | 16 | TRBD1 | TRBV5-1
TGTGCCAGCAGTGAATTTGGGACAGCTTTCTACGAGCAGTACTTC | CASSEFGTAFYEQYF | . | TRBJ2-7 | 15 | TRBD1 | TRBV6-1
TGTGCCACCCGTAGCGGCGCAGCCAAAAACATTCAGTACTTC | CATRSGAAKNIQYF | few | TRBJ2-4 | 14 | . | TRBV15
TGTGCCAGCAGCTTAGAGGCTCACCTGGGCCCCTACGAGCAGTACTTC | CASSLEAHLGPYEQYF | . | TRBJ2-7 | 16 | . | TRBV7-2
TGTGCCAGCAGCTTCGGATTGTCAGGTTCCTACGAGCAGTACTTC | CASSFGLSGSYEQYF | medium-sized | TRBJ2-7 | 15 | . | TRBV7-9
TGTGCCAGCAATCATCGAGGACAGCTCCAAGAGACCCAGTACTTC | CASNHRGQLQETQYF | . | TRBJ2-5 | 15 | . | TRBV2
TGTGCCAGCAGCGGACCACCAGCGCCTAATGAAAAACTGTTTTTT | CASSGPPAPNEKLFF | medium-sized | TRBJ1-4 | 15 | . | TRBV9
TGCGCCAGCAGCCCCCGGACTAGCGGAACCACGGATACGCAGTATTTT | CASSPRTSGTTDTQYF | . | TRBJ2-3 | 16 | TRBD2 | TRBV5-1
TGTGCCAGCAGTCAGACTCTCCAAGAGACCCAGTACTTC | CASSQTLQETQYF | . | TRBJ2-5 | 13 | . | TRBV27
TGTGCCAGCAGCTTAGTAGTGGCCAGTGAGCAGTTCTTC | CASSLVVASEQFF | . | TRBJ2-1 | 13 | . | TRBV7-6
TGTGCCAGCAGCGGTATGAGAGTTGGGGAGCAGTACTTC | CASSGMRVGEQYF | . | TRBJ2-7 | 13 | . | TRBV11-2
TGTGCCAGCAGTCATCGGCCCGGGGGGAATAGCAATCAGCCCCAGCATTTT | CASSHRPGGNSNQPQHF | . | TRBJ1-5 | 17 | . | TRBV27
TGTGCCAGCAGCCCGAGCCCCACAGGGCTTCGCGAGCAGTACTTC | CASSPSPTGLREQYF | . | TRBJ2-7 | 15 | . | TRBV7-2
TGCAGCGTTGCCAGGGACAATGAGCAGTTCTTC | CSVARDNEQFF | . | TRBJ2-1 | 11 | . | TRBV29-1
TGTGCCAGCAGTTACGGGACTAGCGGGAGTAATGAGCAGTTCTTC | CASSYGTSGSNEQFF | . | TRBJ2-1 | 15 | TRBD2 | TRBV6-6
TGTGCCTGGCGAGCGGGAGGAGGCACCGGGGAGCTGTTTTTT | CAWRAGGGTGELFF | . | TRBJ2-2 | 14 | TRBD2 | TRBV30
TGTGCCAGCAGCGCGGGAACCTACGAGCAGTACTTC | CASSAGTYEQYF | . | TRBJ2-7 | 12 | . | TRBV21-1
TGTGCCAGCAGTCCGCCGGAGACAGGGAACGAGCAGTACTTC | CASSPPETGNEQYF | . | TRBJ2-7 | 14 | TRBD1 | TRBV6-5
TGTGCCAGCAGCGTGTCGTCGGGTCCTCCGAACACTGAAGCTTTCTTT | CASSVSSGPPNTEAFF | medium-sized | TRBJ1-1 | 16 | . | TRBV9
TGTGCCAGCAGCCCCGGGGGGGTACACGAGCAGTACTTC | CASSPGGVHEQYF | . | TRBJ2-7 | 13 | TRBD2 | TRBV6-1
TGTGCCAGCAGCTACAGGGCAGGGACACTAACCGGGGAGCTGTTTTTT | CASSYRAGTLTGELFF | . | TRBJ2-2 | 16 | . | TRBV6-5
TGTGCCTGGAACTTTGGGGATCGAGGCACTGAAGCTTTCTTT | CAWNFGDRGTEAFF | . | TRBJ1-1 | 14 | . | TRBV30
TGTGCCAGCAGCTTAGTGGGTGACGGCCCCTACAATGAGCAGTTCTTC | CASSLVGDGPYNEQFF | . | TRBJ2-1 | 16 | . | TRBV11-3
TGTGCCAGCAGCTTAGGTGCGGAGAACACAGATACGCAGTATTTT | CASSLGAENTDTQYF | once | TRBJ2-3 | 15 | . | TRBV11-3
TGTGCCAGCTCACCACAGAACACTGAAGCTTTCTTT | CASSPQNTEAFF | medium-sized | TRBJ1-1 | 12 | . | TRBV18
TGCGCCAGCGTCGGGAGGGGCACTGAAGCTTTCTTT | CASVGRGTEAFF | . | TRBJ1-1 | 12 | . | TRBV4-1
TGCGCCAGCAGTGAATCGTGGTTTGTAGACCAAGAGACCCAGTACTTC | CASSESWFVDQETQYF | . | TRBJ2-5 | 16 | . | TRBV10-2
TGTGCCAGCAGTGCACCGGGACTAGTCATGAGTGAGCAGTTCTTC | CASSAPGLVMSEQFF | once | TRBJ2-1 | 15 | TRBD2 | TRBV9
TGTGCCAGCAGAGTAGGGGGAGAGTTCCAAGAGACCCAGTACTTC | CASRVGGEFQETQYF | . | TRBJ2-5 | 15 | . | TRBV6-5
TGTGCCAGCAGTGGGACGGGGACTGGCTACGAGCAGTACTTC | CASSGTGTGYEQYF | . | TRBJ2-7 | 14 | . | TRBV28
TGTGCCAGCAGCAAGCGGGACAGCTCCTACGAGCAGTACTTC | CASSKRDSSYEQYF | . | TRBJ2-7 | 14 | . | TRBV9
TGTGCCAGCAGCGTAAGAGGGACAGGGCTCACTGAAGCTTTCTTT | CASSVRGTGLTEAFF | . | TRBJ1-1 | 15 | TRBD1 | TRBV5-4
TGCGCCAGCAGCTTGCCCAACCCGAGCCTCTATGGCTACACCTTC | CASSLPNPSLYGYTF | . | TRBJ1-2 | 15 | . | TRBV5-1
TGTGCCAGCAGCGGGGACAATGAGCAGTTCTTC | CASSGDNEQFF | . | TRBJ2-1 | 11 | . | TRBV9
TGTGCCAGCAGTCGTTGGACAGGGCTAAGTGGAACCGGGGAGCTGTTTTTT | CASSRWTGLSGTGELFF | . | TRBJ2-2 | 17 | TRBD1 | TRBV5-5
TGTGCCAGCACCGGCGAGTCCTACAACTACGAGCAGTACTTC | CASTGESYNYEQYF | few | TRBJ2-7 | 14 | . | TRBV28
TGTGCCAGCAGCTCCTGGGACCGTTCCTACGAGCAGTACTTC | CASSSWDRSYEQYF | . | TRBJ2-7 | 14 | . | TRBV7-9
TGTGCCAGCAGCTTGGTAGGCAGCCCCTTGAACACTGAAGCTTTCTTT | CASSLVGSPLNTEAFF | few | TRBJ1-1 | 16 | . | TRBV5-6
TGTGCCAGCAGCCCACGGCTAGCGGGAGTTCGAGAGACCCAGTACTTC | CASSPRLAGVRETQYF | . | TRBJ2-5 | 16 | TRBD2 | TRBV7-2
TGTGCCAGCAGCTTAGTGGCGGGGAAGGGTGGCTACACCTTC | CASSLVAGKGGYTF | . | TRBJ1-2 | 14 | . | TRBV7-9
TGTGCCAGCAGCCCAGGACTAGCGGGAGGGACAGATACGCAGTATTTT | CASSPGLAGGTDTQYF | . | TRBJ2-3 | 16 | TRBD2 | TRBV7-3
TGTGCCTCCCCCACAGGGGGTCAGCCCCAGCATTTT | CASPTGGQPQHF | . | TRBJ1-5 | 12 | TRBD1 | TRBV30
TGTGCCTGGAGTGGGGGACTAGCGATACAGTGGGAGCTGTTTTTT | CAWSGGLAIQWELFF | . | TRBJ2-2 | 15 | TRBD2 | TRBV30
TGTGCCAGCAGCTTAGCGGGGAATAGCGGGCCGGTTGAGACCCAGTACTTC | CASSLAGNSGPVETQYF | . | TRBJ2-5 | 17 | TRBD2 | TRBV7-9
TGTGCCAGCAGCTTAGGGGGCGCGGCACATGAGCAGTTCTTC | CASSLGGAAHEQFF | . | TRBJ2-1 | 14 | . | TRBV7-9
TGTGCCAGCAGCTCACCAGGACAGGGGAACTATGGCTACACCTTC | CASSSPGQGNYGYTF | . | TRBJ1-2 | 15 | TRBD1 | TRBV7-3
TGTGCCAGCAGCTTGGACAGCGACGGGTATGGCTACACCTTC | CASSLDSDGYGYTF | . | TRBJ1-2 | 14 | . | TRBV5-6
TGCGCCAGCAGCTTGGATGAGGACGAGCAGTACTTC | CASSLDEDEQYF | few | TRBJ2-7 | 12 | . | TRBV5-1
TGTGCCAGCAGTCGCGGGGACAGGTACTCGGAGACCCAGTACTTC | CASSRGDRYSETQYF | . | TRBJ2-5 | 15 | TRBD1 | TRBV28
TGTGCCAGCAGCTTTTACAGATCCATGAACACTGAAGCTTTCTTT | CASSFYRSMNTEAFF | . | TRBJ1-1 | 15 | . | TRBV5-6
TGTGCCAGCAGTGATGGAGCGAACCCCTACGAGCAGTACTTC | CASSDGANPYEQYF | . | TRBJ2-7 | 14 | . | TRBV6-1
TGTGCCAGCAGGGTTTCACAGGATAGCAATCAGCCCCAGCATTTT | CASRVSQDSNQPQHF | . | TRBJ1-5 | 15 | . | TRBV6-1